One sample yielded the 27 T cell receptor beta chains listed below, sequenced in a study of human versus mouse CDR3 diversity and MHC coevolution. Some clones are missing from TCRdb's copy, which holds only in-frame ones; the method was immunoSEQ multiplex PCR. Among about 83,000 clones, around 90% were seen once, and the ten largest hold around 0.15%. Specimen: naive CD4+ T cells from blood. Subset denoted: CD45RO-negative CD62L-positive naive CD4 T cells. The receptors shown here come from a person aged 25 to 75 in good health.

The chain joins TRBV6-1 to TRBJ2-7; D may be TRBD2 (5 bases). Germline assignment: CDR1 MNHNS and CDR2 SASEGT. The V end was cut by 5 bases, the J end by 0 bases, with 11 bases between. The CDR3 consists of 14 residues. The CDR3 is CASSPGWDSYEQYF. Written as DNA, the CDR3 is TGTGCCAGCAGTCCGGGATGGGACTCCTACGAGCAGTACTTC.

The rearrangement uses TRBV28 and TRBJ2-6; possible D gene TRBD2, 6 bases. This CDR3 is 15 amino acids long. The V and J ends lost 10 bases and 0 bases respectively, with 13 bases between them. Per germline, CDR1 MDHEN and CDR2 SYDVKM. CDR3 sequence (DNA): TGTGCCACCGGAGGAGGGTCCTCTGGGGCCAACGTCCTGACTTTC. It yields the protein CATGGGSSGANVLTF.

This clone occurred a few times. The J gene is TRBJ1-1, the V gene TRBV10-1; D is possibly TRBD1 (5 bases). Germline lookup yields CDR1 WNHNN and CDR2 SYGVQD (reference sequence). Trimming took off 6 bases at V and 5 bases at J, with 13 bases between the two ends. The CDR3 runs to 13 residues. The CDR3 sequence is CASSAAGGTEAFF. DNA of the CDR3: TGCGCCAGCAGCGCCGCGGGGGGAACTGAAGCTTTCTTT.

The chain joins TRBV2 to TRBJ2-7; 7 positions agree with TRBD1. The V segment lost 5 bases and the J segment 6 bases; nucleotides outside the gene matches: 10. CDR1 is SNHLY, CDR2 FYNNEI, per germline. The CDR3 length is 14 residues. CDR3 sequence (DNA): TGTGCCAGCAGTCTTGACTCAGGGGGTACCGAGCAGTACTTC. Translation gives CASSLDSGGTEQYF.

The chain recombines TRBV6-1 with TRBJ1-1; TRBD1 might be the D (5 bases). CDR3 length equals 14 residues. From germline, CDR1 is MNHNS and CDR2 SASEGT. Trimming removed 7 bases from V and 4 bases from J, with 16 bases in between. In nucleotides, the CDR3 is TGTGCCAGCAAACAAGGGGAGGGCGGCACTGAAGCTTTCTTT. Encoded protein: CASKQGEGGTEAFF.

This rearrangement joins TRBV2 to TRBJ2-1; 9 bases fit TRBD1. Germline V gene data show CDR1 as SNHLY and CDR2 as FYNNEI. This CDR3 is built from 13 residues. Trimming removed 6 bases from V and 12 bases from J; junction bases left unmatched: 9. In DNA form, the CDR3 reads TGTGCCAGCAGCGGCCCGGGACAGGGATTGCAGTTCTTC. This sequence encodes CASSGPGQGLQFF.

This sequence joins TRBV28 and TRBJ1-5; perhaps TRBD1 as D (5 bases). Per germline, CDR1 MDHEN and CDR2 SYDVKM. The CDR3 runs 13 residues. Trimming stripped 3 bases from V and 8 bases from J, with 11 bases between. The CDR3 loop reads CASSLGPSKPQHF. Here the CDR3 DNA reads TGTGCCAGCAGTTTGGGGCCCTCGAAGCCCCAGCATTTT. The variable domain in full, with the rest retrieved from reference TRBV28 and TRBJ1-5, is DVKVTQSSRYLVKRTGEKVFLECVQDMDHENMFWYRQDPGLGLRLIYFSYDVKMKEKGDIPEGYSVSREKKERFSLILESASTNQTSMYLCASSLGPSKPQHFGDGTRLSIL.

The chain combines TRBV15 with TRBJ1-2; D uncertain. Trimming left V 0 bases short and J 3 bases short, with 8 bases between. The V gene's germline CDR1 is LNHNV and CDR2 YYDKDF (reference sequence). The CDR3 sequence is 14 residues long. Here the CDR3 DNA reads TGTGCCACCAGCAGAGATCGAGCTGACTATGGCTACACCTTC. Translated: CATSRDRADYGYTF.

The chain uses TRBV30 and TRBJ1-1, with D unresolved. The CDR3 contains 13 residues. Germline values: CDR1 GTSNPN, CDR2 SVGIG (reference sequence). Trimming took off 0 bases at V and 5 bases at J, with 10 bases between the two ends. The CDR3 is CAWSVLTGTEAFF. CDR3 coding DNA: TGTGCCTGGAGTGTACTGACGGGGACTGAAGCTTTCTTT.

This sequence joins TRBV30 and TRBJ2-5, with D unclear. This CDR3 region has 13 residues. Trimming took off 0 bases at V and 1 base at J, with 6 bases between the two ends. The germline CDR1 and CDR2 sequences are GTSNPN and SVGIG (reference sequence). The CDR3 spells CAWSVLGQETQYF. DNA for the CDR3: TGTGCCTGGAGTGTACTTGGCCAAGAGACCCAGTACTTC.

The chain employs TRBV6-5 and TRBJ2-7; no definite D call. Per germline, CDR1 MNHEY and CDR2 SVGAGI. There are 13 residues in the CDR3. Trimming took off 6 bases at V and 4 bases at J, with 13 bases between the two ends. CDR3 in DNA: TGTGCCAGCAGCCCCGGGTTATGGTACGAGCAGTACTTC. It codes for CASSPGLWYEQYF.

The chain employs TRBV7-9 and TRBJ2-5, with 7 bases that match TRBD1. The end of the DNA is better explained by TRBJ2-7, so the J call may be wrong. CDR1 is SEHNR, CDR2 FQNEAQ, per germline (reference sequence). CDR3 length equals 13 residues. The CDR3 is CASSRGQNYEQYF. The DNA for the CDR3 is TGTGCCAGCAGCCGGGGACAGAACTACGAGCAGTACTTC.

The chain has TRBV9 and TRBJ1-1; TRBD1 aligns across 8 bases. CDR1 is SGDLS and CDR2 is YYNGEE in the germline V gene. This CDR3 comprises 15 residues. The V segment lost 4 bases and the J segment 6 bases; nucleotides outside the gene matches: 11. CDR3: CASSPATGERAEAFF. The CDR3 DNA is TGTGCCAGCAGCCCTGCGACAGGGGAGAGAGCTGAAGCTTTCTTT.

The V call is TRBV11-2, the J call TRBJ2-7, with 12 positions matching TRBD2. Germline loops: CDR1 SGHAT, CDR2 FQNNGV. CDR3 length equals 15 residues. The ends lost 5 bases at V and 3 bases at J; junction bases unmatched: 5. The CDR3 nucleotides read TGTGCCAGCAGCCAACGGACTAGCGGGAACTACGAGCAGTACTTC. This translates into CASSQRTSGNYEQYF.

This clone was seen more than once but under ten times. The V and J genes are TRBV21-1 and TRBJ2-2; the listed D gene, TRBD2, was not tested against the DNA. TRBV21-1 is a known pseudogene. The CDR3 covers 17 residues. The CDR3 DNA follows: TGTGCCAGCAGCAAAGCCCTCTTGAGGCTAGTAGCCGGGGAGCTGTTTTTT. As protein: CASSKALLRLVAGELFF.

V is TRBV9 and J is TRBJ1-3, with D unclear. Germline V gene sequence: CDR1 SGDLS, CDR2 YYNGEE. The germline V and J ends were trimmed by 6 bases and 4 bases, with 8 bases remaining between them. The CDR3 is 12 residues long. CDR3 residues: CASNRGGNTIYF. The DNA of the CDR3 is TGTGCCAGCAATCGAGGGGGAAACACCATATATTTT.

The J gene is TRBJ1-2, the V gene TRBV27, with TRBD1 identical over 8 bases. J lost 6 bases, V lost 4 bases, and 4 bases had no gene match. The CDR3 spans 13 residues. Per germline, CDR1 MNHEY and CDR2 SMNVEV (reference sequence). The CDR3 sequence is CASSSDRENGYTF. CDR3 sequence (DNA): TGTGCCAGCAGTTCGGACAGGGAAAATGGCTACACCTTC.

This rearrangement joins TRBV7-9 to TRBJ2-5, with 7 bases aligning to TRBD1. Germline assignment: CDR1 SEHNR and CDR2 FQNEAQ (reference sequence). With 11 bases clipped from V and 5 bases from J, the junction kept 11 bases outside the gene matches. There are 13 residues in the CDR3. The DNA of the CDR3 is TGTGCCTCGACCAGGGGGTTTGGCGAGACCCAGTACTTC. Translation gives CASTRGFGETQYF.

This rearrangement joins TRBV11-1 to TRBJ2-1; 11 positions agree with TRBD2. This CDR3 region has 17 residues. CDR1 and CDR2 from the germline V gene are SGHAT and FQDESV (reference sequence). V gave up 2 bases and J gave up 3 bases; unmatched junction bases: 6. CDR3 coding DNA: TGTGCCAGCAGCTTACTCCCGACTAGCGGGGACTACAATGAGCAGTTCTTC. Its translation: CASSLLPTSGDYNEQFF.

The chain employs TRBV30 and TRBJ1-1; D unclear. V dropped 4 bases and J dropped 0 bases, with 9 bases sitting between them. In germline, CDR1 is GTSNPN, CDR2 SVGIG (reference sequence). The CDR3 loop spans 13 amino acids. The CDR3 region is CAWTGSMNTEAFF. Written as DNA, the CDR3 is TGTGCCTGGACCGGGAGCATGAACACTGAAGCTTTCTTT.

V is TRBV6-6 and J is TRBJ2-7; a possible D gene is TRBD2 (6 bases). CDR1 and CDR2 (germline): MNHNY, SVGAGI (reference sequence). Between the trimmed V and J ends, which lost 4 bases and 3 bases, there was a span of 10 bases. The CDR3 contains 13 residues. The CDR3 sequence is CASSSYGGYEQYF. The CDR3 DNA follows: TGTGCCAGCAGTTCCTACGGGGGCTACGAGCAGTACTTC.

The rearrangement links TRBV7-9 to TRBJ1-3, with a possible D match to TRBD1 (6 bases). V gave up 10 bases and J gave up 2 bases, with 18 bases separating them. The CDR3 has 15 amino acids. Germline-derived CDR1 and CDR2 are SEHNR and FQNEAQ (reference sequence). The CDR3 DNA reads TGTGCCATTCCCTCAGGGGCCTCTACTGGAAACACCATATATTTT. It encodes CAIPSGASTGNTIYF. The variable domain in full, completed from reference TRBV7-9 and TRBJ1-3, reads DTGVSQNPRHKITKRGQNVTFRCDPISEHNRLYWYRQTLGQGPEFLTYFQNEAQLEKSRLLSDRFSAERPKGSFSTLEIQRTEQGDSAMYLCAIPSGASTGNTIYFGEGSWLTVV.

Concerning this clone itself: Other DNA variants within this sample encode the same CDR3. The genes are TRBV7-2 and TRBJ2-1, with 10 bases lining up with TRBD2. The CDR3 is 17 amino acids. With 0 bases clipped from V and 4 bases from J, the junction kept 6 bases outside the gene matches. CDR1 and CDR2 from the germline V gene are SGHTA and FQGNSA. The CDR3 bases are TGTGCCAGCAGCTTAGCGGGACTAGCGAGAACTTACAATGAGCAGTTCTTC. This codes for CASSLAGLARTYNEQFF.

V and J are TRBV6-5 and TRBJ1-2, with 7 positions matching TRBD1. CDR1 and CDR2 (germline): MNHEY, SVGAGI. There are 15 residues in the CDR3. Trimming at V came to 0 bases and at J to 6 bases, leaving 7 bases not matched to a gene. The CDR3 reads CASSYSYDRVDGYTF. The CDR3 DNA reads TGTGCCAGCAGTTACTCATATGACAGGGTAGATGGCTACACCTTC.

This clone was recorded a few times. The rearrangement links TRBV19 to TRBJ1-3, with 10 bases fitting TRBD1. Germline V gene data show CDR1 as LNHDA and CDR2 as SQIVND (reference sequence). With V trimmed by 10 bases and J by 0 bases, 6 bases remained unmatched. The CDR3 contains 15 residues. In nucleotides, the CDR3 is TGTGCCACCGCGACAGGGGGCACCTCTGGAAACACCATATATTTT. It yields the protein CATATGGTSGNTIYF.

This clone appeared a few times. The chain couples TRBV19 to TRBJ1-3; D ambiguous. Germline values: CDR1 LNHDA, CDR2 SQIVND (reference sequence). The ends were cut back, 5 bases at V and 6 bases at J, with 14 bases in the middle. The CDR3 runs 14 residues. Here the CDR3 reads CASSPQELTNTIYF. The CDR3 nucleotides are TGTGCCAGTAGTCCGCAGGAATTGACAAACACCATATATTTT.

DNA of the CDR3: TGTGCCAGTAGTATGGAGGACAGACCGAATCCTGAAGCTTTCTTT. It translates to CASSMEDRPNPEAFF. V usage is TRBV19 and J usage is TRBJ1-1; D perhaps matches TRBD1 (6 bases). Germline V gene lookup returns CDR1 LNHDA and CDR2 SQIVND (reference sequence). Trimming took off 3 bases at V and 6 bases at J, with 17 bases between the two ends. CDR3 length equals 15 residues.